The sequence of this T cell receptor (beta chain) was determined in a study of blood T cell repertoires in COVID-19. Across the study: The origin of the acute and convalescent COVID-19 samples was the United States, Italy and Spain.

Original processing notes: Estimation of nucleated cell counts was performed using reference gene primer amplification. Method: immunoSEQ multiplex PCR; TCRdb's copy keeps in-frame clones and lacks some. That table gives V, J and clone size, and the DNA gave D and trimming. Of about 200,000 clones in the sample, about 85% were seen once. Per the germline V gene, CDR1 is DFQATT and CDR2 is SNEGSKA (reference sequence). V lost 3 bases and J lost 0, with 11 bases in between. The CDR3 length is 14 residues. This receptor was obtained from a man in his forties who had recovered from COVID-19. The sequenced material came from PBMCs or T cells enriched from blood (not recorded which). This chain uses TRBV20-1 with TRBJ1-2; D unresolved. CDR3 in DNA: TGCAGTGCTAGTGAGGGCAGGACTAACTATGGCTACACCTTC. Protein sequence: CSASEGRTNYGYTF.